Shown below are 14 T cell receptor beta chains from a single sample sequenced in a study of T cell responses to AZD1222 COVID-19 vaccine. The data were produced by immunoSEQ multiplex PCR, yet TCRdb's version contains in-frame clones alone and is incomplete. The profile shows about 130,000 clones, more than 85% of them singletons. This specimen was peripheral blood, taken on day 0 of AZD1222 vaccination. These receptors originate from an adult in good health.

This chain joins TRBV5-1 and TRBJ1-2; D is perhaps TRBD1 (6 bases). This CDR3 is built from 15 residues. V was cut by 4 bases and J by 4 bases, with 17 bases left in between. Germline V gene sequence: CDR1 SGHRS, CDR2 YFSETQ. CDR3 bases: TGCGCCAGCAGCGCGTACCCGGGACACAGCTATGGCTACACCTTC. Translating gives CASSAYPGHSYGYTF.

This rearrangement joins TRBV28 to TRBJ2-7, with 9 positions matching TRBD2. J lost 2 bases, V lost 3 bases, and 5 bases had no gene match. The CDR3 is 15 residues long. Germline V gene lookup returns CDR1 MDHEN and CDR2 SYDVKM. CDR3 amino acids: CASSLVAGDTYEQYF. The CDR3 nucleotides read TGTGCCAGCAGTTTGGTAGCGGGAGATACCTACGAGCAGTACTTC.

This chain links TRBV28 with TRBJ2-1, with a possible D match to TRBD2 (6 bases). Germline CDR1 reads MDHEN; CDR2 reads SYDVKM. The V gene lost 7 bases and the J gene lost 6 bases, with 19 bases spanning the gap. The CDR3 runs 15 residues. In DNA, the CDR3 is TGTGCCAGCAATACCGGGGGTTGGTCAGGCAATGAGCAGTTCTTC. This gives the protein CASNTGGWSGNEQFF.

The rearrangement links TRBV5-6 to TRBJ2-7; 11 nucleotides match TRBD2. Trimming at V came to 4 bases and at J to 3 bases, leaving 3 bases not matched to a gene. Germline V gene lookup returns CDR1 SGHDT and CDR2 YYEEEE. CDR3 length equals 14 residues. Here the CDR3 DNA reads TGTGCCAGCAGCCTGGGACTAGCGGTCTACGAGCAGTACTTC. Residues: CASSLGLAVYEQYF.

The chain carries TRBV10-2 and TRBJ2-1, with 7 bases matching TRBD1. CDR1 is WSHSY and CDR2 is SAAADI in the germline V gene. V was pared by 10 bases and J by 7 bases, with 16 bases of the junction left unmatched. CDR3 length: 15 residues. The CDR3 loop is CATGSTGQFLNEQFF. In DNA, the CDR3 is TGCGCCACCGGAAGCACGGGACAGTTCCTTAATGAGCAGTTCTTC.

The chain has TRBV5-1 and TRBJ1-1, with TRBD1 matching over 8 bases. Germline loops: CDR1 SGHRS, CDR2 YFSETQ. The J segment lost 3 bases and the V segment lost 4 bases, leaving 11 bases of the junction unmatched. The CDR3 sequence is 16 residues long. CDR3 nucleotide sequence: TGCGCCAGCAGCAGAATGGGACAGGTGGGGGACACTGAAGCTTTCTTT. The encoded protein is CASSRMGQVGDTEAFF. Full variable domain (rest looked up from reference TRBV5-1 and TRBJ1-1): KAGVTQTPRYLIKTRGQQVTLSCSPISGHRSVSWYQQTPGQGLQFLFEYFSETQRNKGNFPGRFSGRQFSNSRSEMNVSTLELGDSALYLCASSRMGQVGDTEAFFGQGTRLTVV.

V and J are TRBV19 and TRBJ2-2; 9 nucleotides match TRBD2. CDR3 length: 14 residues. V was pared by 10 bases and J by 0 bases, with 3 bases of the junction left unmatched. Germline loops: CDR1 LNHDA, CDR2 SQIVND (reference sequence). This CDR3 is CATTSGANTGELFF. In DNA, the CDR3 is TGTGCCACGACTAGCGGAGCGAACACCGGGGAGCTGTTTTTT.

The CDR3 bases are TGCAGCGTTGAAGCGCGGTCGAACACCGGGGAGCTGTTTTTT. Amino acids: CSVEARSNTGELFF. The chain carries TRBV29-1 and TRBJ2-2, with D unclear. Germline V gene data show CDR1 as SQVTM and CDR2 as ANQGSEA. V was clipped by 1 base and J by 0 bases, with 6 bases between them. CDR3 size: 14 residues.

The chain employs TRBV18 and TRBJ2-5; a possible D gene is TRBD1 (6 bases). Germline V gives CDR1 KGHSH, CDR2 LQKENI. V was shortened by 6 bases and J by 5 bases, with 13 bases between the two germline ends. The CDR3 is 13 residues long. The CDR3 loop is CASSPTGRETQYF. In DNA, the CDR3 is TGTGCCAGCTCGCCTACAGGGCGGGAGACCCAGTACTTC.

V gene TRBV10-3 combines with J gene TRBJ1-3; no firm D call. The CDR3 has 13 residues. CDR1 and CDR2 (germline): ENHRY, SYGVKD. Between the trimmed V and J ends, which lost 7 bases and 9 bases, there was a span of 16 bases. CDR3 sequence: CAITGTGLGTIYF. CDR3 coding DNA: TGTGCCATCACCGGAACGGGGTTGGGCACCATATATTTT.

The chain uses TRBV5-6 and TRBJ2-6; 7 nucleotides line up with TRBD1. V dropped 3 bases and J dropped 4; count of bases not matched to a gene: 4. From germline, CDR1 is SGHDT and CDR2 YYEEEE. CDR3 length: 15 residues. The chain's CDR3 is CASSSTGPGANVLTF. CDR3 nucleotide sequence: TGTGCCAGCAGCTCGACAGGGCCCGGGGCCAACGTCCTGACTTTC.

J is TRBJ1-2 and V is TRBV18; D may be TRBD1 (5 bases). CDR1 KGHSH and CDR2 LQKENI come from the germline V gene. CDR3 length: 14 residues. Trimming stripped 4 bases from V and 8 bases from J, with 17 bases between. CDR3 amino acids: CASSLTDGLGGYTF. Here the CDR3 DNA reads TGTGCCAGCTCACTGACAGACGGCCTTGGAGGCTACACCTTC.

This chain uses TRBV3-1 (or the pseudogene TRBV3-2) with TRBJ2-1; TRBD2 might be the D (6 bases). The V gene's germline CDR1 is LGHDT and CDR2 YNNKEL (reference sequence). V lost 1 base, J lost 8 bases, and 9 bases lay in between. The CDR3 runs 13 residues. This CDR3 is CASSQGLGDEQFF. The DNA for the CDR3 is TGTGCCAGCAGCCAAGGACTAGGCGATGAGCAGTTCTTC.

The rearrangement links TRBV28 to TRBJ1-4; TRBD1 is a possible D gene (5 bases). Germline V CDR1 and CDR2: MDHEN, SYDVKM. Trimming removed 6 bases at V and 3 bases at J, with 17 bases between. CDR3 length: 16 amino acids. CDR3 sequence (DNA): TGTGCCAGCAGCCCCCAGTTGGGGGGGTCTAATGAAAAACTGTTTTTT. Amino acids: CASSPQLGGSNEKLFF. Looking up the rest from reference TRBV28 and TRBJ1-4 gives the full variable domain: DVKVTQSSRYLVKRTGEKVFLECVQDMDHENMFWYRQDPGLGLRLIYFSYDVKMKEKGDIPEGYSVSREKKERFSLILESASTNQTSMYLCASSPQLGGSNEKLFFGSGTQLSVL.